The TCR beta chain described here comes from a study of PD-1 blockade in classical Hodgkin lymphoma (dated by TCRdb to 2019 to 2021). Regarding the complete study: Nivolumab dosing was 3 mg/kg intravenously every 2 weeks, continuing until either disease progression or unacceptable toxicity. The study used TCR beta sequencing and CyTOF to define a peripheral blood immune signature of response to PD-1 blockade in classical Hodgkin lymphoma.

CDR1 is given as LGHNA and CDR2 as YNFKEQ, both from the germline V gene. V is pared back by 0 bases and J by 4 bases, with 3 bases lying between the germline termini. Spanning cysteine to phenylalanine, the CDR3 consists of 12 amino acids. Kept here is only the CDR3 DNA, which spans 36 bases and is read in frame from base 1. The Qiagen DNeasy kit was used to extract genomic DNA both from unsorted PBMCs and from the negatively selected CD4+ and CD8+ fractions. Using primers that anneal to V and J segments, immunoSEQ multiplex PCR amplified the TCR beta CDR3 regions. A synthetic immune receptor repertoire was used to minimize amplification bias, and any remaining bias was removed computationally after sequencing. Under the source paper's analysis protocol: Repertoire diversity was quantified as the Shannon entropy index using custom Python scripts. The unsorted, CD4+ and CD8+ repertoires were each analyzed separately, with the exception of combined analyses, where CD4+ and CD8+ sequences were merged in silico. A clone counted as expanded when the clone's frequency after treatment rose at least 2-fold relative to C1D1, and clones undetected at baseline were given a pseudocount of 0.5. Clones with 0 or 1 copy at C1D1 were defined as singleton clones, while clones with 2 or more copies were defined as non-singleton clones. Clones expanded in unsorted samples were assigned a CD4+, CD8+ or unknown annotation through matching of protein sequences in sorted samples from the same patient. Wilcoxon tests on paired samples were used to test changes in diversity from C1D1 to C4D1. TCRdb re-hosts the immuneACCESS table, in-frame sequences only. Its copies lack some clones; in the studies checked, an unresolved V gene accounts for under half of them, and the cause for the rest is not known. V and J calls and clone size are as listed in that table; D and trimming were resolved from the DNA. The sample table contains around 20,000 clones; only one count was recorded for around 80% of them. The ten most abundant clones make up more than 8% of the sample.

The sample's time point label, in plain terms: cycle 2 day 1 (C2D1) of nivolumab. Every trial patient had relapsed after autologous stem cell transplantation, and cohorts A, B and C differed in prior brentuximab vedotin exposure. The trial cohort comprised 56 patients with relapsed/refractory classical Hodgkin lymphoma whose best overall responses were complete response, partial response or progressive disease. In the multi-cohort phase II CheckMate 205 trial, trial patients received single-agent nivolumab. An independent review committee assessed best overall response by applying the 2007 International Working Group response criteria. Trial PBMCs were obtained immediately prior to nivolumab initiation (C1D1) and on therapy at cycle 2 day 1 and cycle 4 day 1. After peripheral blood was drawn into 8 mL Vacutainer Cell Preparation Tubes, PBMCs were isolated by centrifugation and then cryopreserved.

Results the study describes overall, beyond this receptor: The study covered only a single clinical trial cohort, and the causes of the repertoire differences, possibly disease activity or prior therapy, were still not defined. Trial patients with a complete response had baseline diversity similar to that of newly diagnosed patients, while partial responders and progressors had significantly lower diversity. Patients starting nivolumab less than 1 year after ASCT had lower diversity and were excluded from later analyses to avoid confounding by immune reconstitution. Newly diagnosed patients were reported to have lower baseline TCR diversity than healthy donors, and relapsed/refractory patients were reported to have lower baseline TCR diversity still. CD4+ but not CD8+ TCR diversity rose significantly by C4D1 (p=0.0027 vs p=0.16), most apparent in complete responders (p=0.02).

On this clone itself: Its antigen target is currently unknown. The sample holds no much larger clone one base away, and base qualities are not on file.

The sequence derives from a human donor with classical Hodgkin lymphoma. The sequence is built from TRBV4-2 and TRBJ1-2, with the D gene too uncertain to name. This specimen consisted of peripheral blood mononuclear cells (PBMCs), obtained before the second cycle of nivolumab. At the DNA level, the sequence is TGTGCCAGCAGCCAAGACGCCTATGGCTACACCTTC. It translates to CASSQDAYGYTF.